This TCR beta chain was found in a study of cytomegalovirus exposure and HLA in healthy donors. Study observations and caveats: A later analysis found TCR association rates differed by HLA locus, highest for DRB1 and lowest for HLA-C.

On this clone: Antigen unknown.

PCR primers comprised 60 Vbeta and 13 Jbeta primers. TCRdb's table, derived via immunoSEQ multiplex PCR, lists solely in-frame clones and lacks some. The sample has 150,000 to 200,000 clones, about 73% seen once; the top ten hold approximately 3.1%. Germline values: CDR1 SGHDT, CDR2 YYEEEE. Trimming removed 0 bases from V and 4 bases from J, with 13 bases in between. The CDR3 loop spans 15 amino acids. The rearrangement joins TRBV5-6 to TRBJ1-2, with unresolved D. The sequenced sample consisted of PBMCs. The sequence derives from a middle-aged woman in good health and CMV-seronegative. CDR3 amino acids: CASSLVGESTYGYTF. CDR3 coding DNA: TGTGCCAGCAGCTTGGTTGGAGAATCGACCTATGGCTACACCTTC.